A selection of T cell receptor beta chains follows, all from one sample in a study of blood T cell repertoires in COVID-19. Some clones are missing from TCRdb's copy, which holds only in-frame ones; the method was immunoSEQ multiplex PCR. The table lists about 240,000 clones, roughly 90% of them singletons, with roughly 7.8% in the top ten. The sequenced sample was peripheral blood. The receptors stem from a man aged 60 to 75 who had recovered from COVID-19. Each CDR3 is given with its conserved first and last residue.

j_call v_call cdr3_aa
TRBJ1-5 TRBV7-9 CASSLVGGSSQPQHF
TRBJ1-1 TRBV27 CASSLLRTEAFF
TRBJ2-1 TRBV28 CATSALPGQYNEQFF
TRBJ1-1 TRBV18 CASRAGTGGITEAFF
TRBJ1-5 TRBV2 CASGVSGGNQPQHF
TRBJ1-2 TRBV21-1 CASSNSGIGNYGYTF
TRBJ2-2 TRBV7-9 CASSLRAGTGELFF
TRBJ1-1 TRBV19 CASRDRGTEAFF
TRBJ2-5 TRBV29-1 CSGSTNRGETQYF
TRBJ2-2 TRBV6-5 CASTRLATNTGELFF
TRBJ2-7 TRBV3-1/TRBV3-2 CASSQIRGDSYEQYF
TRBJ1-6 TRBV28 CASNLGSGHSPLHF
TRBJ2-7 TRBV7-8 CASRPPPGLAGGSGEQYF
TRBJ1-2 TRBV5-1 CASSLEGLRTGLGNYGYTF
TRBJ1-1 TRBV5-1 CASSSGQGNTEAFF
TRBJ2-7 TRBV14 CASSQEVTYSYEQYF
TRBJ1-1 TRBV12-5 CASGLTVAGTNTEAFF